This is a list of T cell receptor beta chains from one sample in a study of cytomegalovirus exposure and HLA in healthy donors. Only in-frame clones appear in the TCRdb table, and some are missing; sequencing was by immunoSEQ multiplex PCR. The repertoire holds 120,000 or so clones, with more than 60% as singletons. Source material: PBMCs. Source of these receptors: a woman aged 35 to 49 in good health and CMV-seropositive. Each CDR3 is given with its conserved first and last residue. Fields, in order: J gene, V gene, clone size, D gene, CDR3 protein, CDR3 DNA. A D gene is named only where the DNA matches it firmly. Size is omitted from some rows. Given values are once, few, many or a class for expanded clones.

>TRBJ2-5|TRBV29-1|-|-
CSVEDGTTQETQYF
TGCAGCGTTGAAGATGGCACCACCCAAGAGACCCAGTACTTC
>TRBJ2-3|TRBV7-2|-|-
CASSLGGGVRDTQYF
TGTGCCAGCAGCTTAGGGGGCGGGGTTAGAGATACGCAGTATTTT
>TRBJ1-5|TRBV2|few|-
CASRRGLDRDQPQHF
TGTGCCAGCAGGAGGGGGTTGGACCGAGATCAGCCCCAGCATTTT
>TRBJ2-6|TRBV9|once|TRBD1
CASSVSTGVYSGANVLTF
TGTGCCAGCAGCGTATCGACAGGGGTTTACTCTGGGGCCAACGTCCTGACTTTC
>TRBJ1-2|TRBV12-5|-|-
CASGLSTGGLYGYTF
TGTGCTAGTGGTTTGTCTACGGGTGGTCTCTATGGCTACACCTTC
>TRBJ2-1|TRBV7-2|-|-
CASSPLLGAYNEQFF
TGTGCCAGCAGCCCCCTTTTGGGGGCTTACAATGAGCAGTTCTTC
>TRBJ2-5|TRBV19|-|TRBD2
CASSIGLRASGGADRETQYF
TGTGCCAGTAGTATAGGTTTGCGGGCTAGCGGGGGGGCCGACCGGGAGACCCAGTACTTC
>TRBJ1-1|TRBV7-3|-|TRBD1
CASSPTGTGGAGTEAFF
TGTGCCAGCAGCCCTACCGGGACAGGGGGCGCGGGTACTGAAGCTTTCTTT
>TRBJ1-2|TRBV5-1|once|-
CASSLGAGAEGYTF
TGCGCCAGCAGCTTGGGGGCAGGGGCAGAAGGCTACACCTTC
>TRBJ2-5|TRBV19|-|TRBD2
CASSILAGGQETQYF
TGTGCCAGTAGTATCCTAGCGGGTGGCCAAGAGACCCAGTACTTC
>TRBJ1-5|TRBV5-1|-|-
CASSLEYNQPQHF
TGCGCCAGCAGCTTGGAATACAATCAGCCCCAGCATTTT
>TRBJ1-4|TRBV5-8|once|-
CASSLGGGDSTNEKLFF
TGTGCCAGCAGCTTGGGGGGGGGCGATTCAACTAATGAAAAACTGTTTTTT
>TRBJ2-7|TRBV6-1|-|TRBD1
CASRDRGQDEQYF
TGTGCCAGCAGAGACAGGGGGCAGGACGAGCAGTACTTC
>TRBJ2-7|TRBV6-1|-|-
CASASTPGRVDEQYF
TGTGCCAGCGCCTCCACCCCTGGCAGGGTTGATGAGCAGTACTTC
>TRBJ2-7|TRBV30|-|TRBD1
CAWRQRGQGNHEQYF
TGTGCCTGGAGACAAAGGGGACAGGGTAACCACGAGCAGTACTTC
>TRBJ1-1|TRBV9|once|TRBD1
CASSVGGQLNTEAFF
TGTGCCAGCAGCGTAGGGGGACAGTTGAACACTGAAGCTTTCTTT
>TRBJ2-1|TRBV10-2|few|TRBD2
CASSDPSGGAYNEQFF
TGCGCCAGCAGTGACCCAAGCGGGGGCGCCTACAATGAGCAGTTCTTC
>TRBJ2-7|TRBV2|-|TRBD2
CASNSRGGRAESSYEQYF
TGTGCCAGCAATTCCAGGGGCGGGAGGGCCGAAAGCTCCTACGAGCAGTACTTC
>TRBJ1-4|TRBV27|few|-
CASTGGVGEKLFF
TGTGCCAGCACCGGGGGGGTAGGGGAAAAACTGTTTTTT
>TRBJ2-7|TRBV5-1|-|-
CASSIKGGTGEQYF
TGCGCCAGCAGCATCAAGGGAGGAACGGGCGAGCAGTACTTC
>TRBJ2-2|TRBV6-1|-|TRBD1
CASSESRGHTGELFF
TGTGCCAGCAGTGAAAGCAGGGGGCACACCGGGGAGCTGTTTTTT
>TRBJ2-1|TRBV5-4|-|TRBD2
CASSLSAGVEEFF
TGTGCCAGCAGCTTGTCAGCGGGAGTTGAGGAGTTCTTC
>TRBJ2-7|TRBV12-5|many|-
CASGLTQQDLRYEQYF
TGTGCTAGTGGTTTGACCCAACAGGATCTTCGGTACGAGCAGTACTTC
>TRBJ1-4|TRBV6-1|-|-
CASSESGKLFF
TGTGCCAGCAGTGAATCTGGCAAACTGTTTTTT
>TRBJ2-5|TRBV10-3|few|TRBD1
CAISAPGQGGQETQYF
TGTGCCATCAGTGCCCCGGGACAGGGGGGACAAGAGACCCAGTACTTC
>TRBJ2-2|TRBV9|-|-
CASSVAPGLTGELFF
TGTGCCAGCAGCGTAGCCCCGGGACTCACCGGGGAGCTGTTTTTT
>TRBJ1-2|TRBV2|few|-
CASRDSLRGGYTF
TGTGCCAGCAGGGATTCGCTCAGGGGTGGCTACACCTTC
>TRBJ1-5|TRBV27|-|-
CASSPWGTQISNQPQHF
TGTGCCAGCAGTCCGTGGGGGACTCAAATTAGCAATCAGCCCCAGCATTTT
>TRBJ1-6|TRBV2|few|TRBD1
CARNSMGGTGDSPLHF
TGTGCCAGGAACTCAATGGGCGGGACAGGGGATTCACCCCTCCACTTT
>TRBJ1-5|TRBV6-1|-|-
CASSEAYRYSNQPQHF
TGTGCCAGCAGTGAGGCTTACAGATATAGCAATCAGCCCCAGCATTTT
>TRBJ2-5|TRBV10-2|few|-
CASSELETQYF
TGCGCCAGCAGTGAGCTTGAGACCCAGTACTTC
>TRBJ1-1|TRBV9|-|TRBD1
CASSPRGQGMNTEAFF
TGTGCCAGCAGCCCTCGGGGACAGGGGATGAACACTGAAGCTTTCTTT
>TRBJ2-7|TRBV7-2|-|TRBD1
CASSFSPDRVYEQYF
TGTGCCAGCAGCTTTTCCCCCGACAGGGTCTACGAGCAGTACTTC
>TRBJ1-5|TRBV2|medium-sized|TRBD1
CASSELVGTGGQNQPQHF
TGTGCCAGCAGTGAATTAGTTGGGACAGGGGGCCAGAATCAGCCCCAGCATTTT
>TRBJ2-7|TRBV5-5|-|TRBD1
CASSLDPGQIYEQYF
TGTGCCAGCAGCTTGGATCCGGGACAGATCTACGAGCAGTACTTC
>TRBJ1-5|TRBV6-5|-|TRBD1
CASSYSGQNQPQHF
TGTGCCAGCAGTTACTCGGGACAGAATCAGCCCCAGCATTTT
>TRBJ2-7|TRBV27|-|TRBD1
CASSKLVGQGTYEQYF
TGTGCCAGCAGTAAACTTGTAGGACAGGGGACCTACGAGCAGTACTTC
>TRBJ2-7|TRBV19|-|-
CASSIGPRTDSYEQYF
TGTGCCAGTAGTATAGGCCCCCGGACAGACTCCTACGAGCAGTACTTC
>TRBJ1-2|TRBV19|-|-
CASSRQVGYGYTF
TGTGCCAGTAGCCGACAGGTGGGCTATGGCTACACCTTC
>TRBJ1-1|TRBV19|-|-
CASIRNTEAFF
TGTGCCAGTATTCGGAACACTGAAGCTTTCTTT
>TRBJ1-1|TRBV2|few|-
CASSDRTGGTEAFF
TGTGCCAGCAGTGACCGGACGGGGGGCACTGAAGCTTTCTTT
>TRBJ2-1|TRBV27|few|TRBD2
CASSFGLAGDNEQFF
TGTGCCAGCAGTTTCGGACTAGCGGGTGACAATGAGCAGTTCTTC
>TRBJ2-5|TRBV2|-|-
CASGGTGVGEQYF
TGTGCCAGCGGAGGGACGGGGGTGGGGGAGCAGTACTTC
>TRBJ1-1|TRBV6-5|few|-
CASSYPGTPPEAFF
TGTGCCAGCAGTTACCCGGGGACACCACCTGAAGCTTTCTTT
>TRBJ2-2|TRBV7-9|-|TRBD2
CASSLGVAAGGPTGELFF
TGTGCCAGCAGCCTAGGGGTGGCCGCGGGAGGCCCCACCGGGGAGCTGTTTTTT
>TRBJ1-2|TRBV21-1|-|-
CASSKADRGINYGYTF
TGTGCCAGCAGCAAAGCAGACAGGGGGATCAACTATGGCTACACCTTC
>TRBJ2-3|TRBV6-4|-|TRBD1
CASSLTGGGTDTQYF
TGTGCCAGCAGCCTCACAGGGGGAGGCACAGATACGCAGTATTTT
>TRBJ1-2|TRBV7-2|-|-
CASSLSRRGGYTF
TGTGCCAGCAGCTTATCACGTAGAGGAGGCTACACCTTC
>TRBJ2-3|TRBV6-1|few|-
CASRPPNREGTQYF
TGTGCCAGCAGACCCCCTAACAGGGAAGGTACGCAGTATTTT
>TRBJ2-7|TRBV7-2|-|TRBD2
CASSSSGGSYEQYF
TGTGCCAGCAGTTCTAGCGGGGGTTCCTACGAGCAGTACTTC
>TRBJ2-1|TRBV18|-|-
CASSLYNEQFF
TGTGCCAGCTCACTATACAATGAGCAGTTCTTC
>TRBJ1-6|TRBV6-5|-|TRBD1
CASSSRQGTGSPLHF
TGTGCCAGCAGTTCGAGACAGGGGACAGGATCACCCCTCCACTTT
>TRBJ2-6|TRBV2|-|-
CASNPRGTGANVLTF
TGTGCCAGCAACCCCCGGGGGACTGGGGCCAACGTCCTGACTTTC
>TRBJ1-2|TRBV5-6|-|TRBD1
CASSLGQGGFYGYTF
TGTGCCAGCAGCTTGGGACAGGGGGGCTTCTATGGCTACACCTTC
>TRBJ1-2|TRBV19|-|-
CASSYAGNYGYTF
TGTGCCAGTAGTTATGCGGGGAACTATGGCTACACCTTC